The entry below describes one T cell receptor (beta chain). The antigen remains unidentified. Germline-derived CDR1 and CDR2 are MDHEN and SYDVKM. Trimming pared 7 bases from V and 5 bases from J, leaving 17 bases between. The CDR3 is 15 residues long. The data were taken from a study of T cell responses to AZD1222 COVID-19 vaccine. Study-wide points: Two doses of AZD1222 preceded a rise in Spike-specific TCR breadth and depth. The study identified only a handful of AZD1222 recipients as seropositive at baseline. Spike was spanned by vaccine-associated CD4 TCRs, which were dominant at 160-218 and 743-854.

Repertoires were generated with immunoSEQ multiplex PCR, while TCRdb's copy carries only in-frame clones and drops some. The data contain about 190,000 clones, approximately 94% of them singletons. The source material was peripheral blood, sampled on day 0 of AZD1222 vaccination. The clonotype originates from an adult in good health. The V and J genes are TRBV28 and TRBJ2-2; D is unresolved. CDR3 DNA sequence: TGTGCCAGCACCCCCCTCTTAATTCGGACCGGGGAGCTGTTTTTT. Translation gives CASTPLLIRTGELFF.